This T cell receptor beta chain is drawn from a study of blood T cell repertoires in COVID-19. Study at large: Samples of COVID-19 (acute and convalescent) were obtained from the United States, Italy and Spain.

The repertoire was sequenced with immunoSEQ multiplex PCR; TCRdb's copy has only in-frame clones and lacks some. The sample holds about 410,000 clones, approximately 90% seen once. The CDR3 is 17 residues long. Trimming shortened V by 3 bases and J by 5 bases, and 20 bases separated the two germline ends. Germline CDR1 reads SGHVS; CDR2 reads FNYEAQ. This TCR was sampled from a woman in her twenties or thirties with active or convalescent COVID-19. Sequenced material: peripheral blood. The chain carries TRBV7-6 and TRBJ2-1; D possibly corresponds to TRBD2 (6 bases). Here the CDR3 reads CASSFPKAGKPNNEQFF. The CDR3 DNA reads TGTGCCAGCAGCTTTCCCAAGGCGGGGAAGCCTAACAATGAGCAGTTCTTC.